This T cell receptor beta chain was retrieved from a study of blood T cell repertoires in COVID-19. About the study: Samples representing acute and convalescent COVID-19 were sourced from the United States, Italy and Spain. Sample material is recorded as cDNA or gDNA derived from T cells, B-cell-depleted T cells, or PBMCs.

The germline gives CDR1 SGHNT, CDR2 YYREEE (reference sequence). There are 16 residues in the CDR3. In the original analysis: The assay estimated nucleated cells by amplifying reference gene primers. Sequenced by immunoSEQ multiplex PCR; TCRdb stores in-frame clones only, minus some. The D gene and trimming were derived from the DNA, and the V and J assignments and clone size from that table. The sample consists of roughly 150,000 clones, around 85% of them appearing once. A word on this clone: Its ends do not fully match the called genes, so a read error is possible.

The receptor was derived from a human donor in a cohort sampled during active COVID-19. The specimen sequenced was peripheral blood. The chain combines TRBV5-4 with TRBJ2-2, with 9 nucleotides matching TRBD1. Here the CDR3 reads CASTLDRGFNTGELFF. The CDR3 DNA sequence: TGTGCCAGCACCTTGGACAGGGGCTTTAACACCGGGGAGCTGTTTTTT.